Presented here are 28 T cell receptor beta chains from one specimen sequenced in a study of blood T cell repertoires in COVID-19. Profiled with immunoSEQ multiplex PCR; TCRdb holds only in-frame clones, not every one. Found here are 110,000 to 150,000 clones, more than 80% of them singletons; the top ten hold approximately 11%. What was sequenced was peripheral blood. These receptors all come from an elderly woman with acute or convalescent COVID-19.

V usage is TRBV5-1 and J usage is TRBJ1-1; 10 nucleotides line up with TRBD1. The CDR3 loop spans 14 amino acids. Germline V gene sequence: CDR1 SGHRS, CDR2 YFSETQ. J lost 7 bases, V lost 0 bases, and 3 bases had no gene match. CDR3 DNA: TGCGCCAGCAGCTTGGGGACAGGGGGAAATGAAGCTTTCTTT. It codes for CASSLGTGGNEAFF.

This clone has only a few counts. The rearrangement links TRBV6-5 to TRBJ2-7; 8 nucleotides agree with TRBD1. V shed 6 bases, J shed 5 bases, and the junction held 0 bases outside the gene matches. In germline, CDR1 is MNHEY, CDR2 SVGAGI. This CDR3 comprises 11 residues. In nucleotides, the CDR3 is TGTGCCAGCAGCAGGGGGCACGAGCAGTACTTC. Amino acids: CASSRGHEQYF.

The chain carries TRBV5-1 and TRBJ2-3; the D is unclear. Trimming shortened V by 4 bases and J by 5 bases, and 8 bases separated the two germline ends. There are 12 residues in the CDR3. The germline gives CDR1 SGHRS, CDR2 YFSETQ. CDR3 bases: TGCGCCAGCAGCGATCTAGGAGATACGCAGTATTTT. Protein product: CASSDLGDTQYF.

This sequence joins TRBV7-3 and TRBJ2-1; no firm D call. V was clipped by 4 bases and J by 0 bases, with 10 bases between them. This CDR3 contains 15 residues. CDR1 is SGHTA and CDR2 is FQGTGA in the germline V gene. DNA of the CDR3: TGTGCCAGCAGCTCCGCTAAGAGCTCCTACAATGAGCAGTTCTTC. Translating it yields CASSSAKSSYNEQFF.

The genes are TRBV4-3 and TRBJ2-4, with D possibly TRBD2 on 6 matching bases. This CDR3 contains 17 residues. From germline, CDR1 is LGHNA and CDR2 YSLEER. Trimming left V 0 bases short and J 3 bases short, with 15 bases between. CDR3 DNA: TGCGCCAGCAGCCAAGATGTGTGGGAGCGGGTCAAAAACATTCAGTACTTC. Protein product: CASSQDVWERVKNIQYF.

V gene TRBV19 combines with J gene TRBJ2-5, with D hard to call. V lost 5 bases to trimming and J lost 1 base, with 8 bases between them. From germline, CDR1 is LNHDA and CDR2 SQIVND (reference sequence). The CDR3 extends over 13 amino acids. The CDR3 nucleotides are TGTGCCAGTAGTCCGGAGTTCCAAGAGACCCAGTACTTC. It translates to CASSPEFQETQYF.

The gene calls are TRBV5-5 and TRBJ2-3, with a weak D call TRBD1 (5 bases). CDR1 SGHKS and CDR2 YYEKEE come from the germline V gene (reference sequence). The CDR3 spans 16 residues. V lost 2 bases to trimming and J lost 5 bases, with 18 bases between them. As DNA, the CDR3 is TGTGCCAGCAGCTTTCGGACATCAAGGGCTGGAGATACGCAGTATTTT. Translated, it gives CASSFRTSRAGDTQYF.

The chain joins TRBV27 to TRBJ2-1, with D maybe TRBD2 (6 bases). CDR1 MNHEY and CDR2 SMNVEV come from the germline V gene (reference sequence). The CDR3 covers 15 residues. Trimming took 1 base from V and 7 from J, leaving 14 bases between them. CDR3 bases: TGTGCCAGCAGTTTATGGGGAGGTTATGGAAATGAGCAGTTCTTC. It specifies CASSLWGGYGNEQFF.

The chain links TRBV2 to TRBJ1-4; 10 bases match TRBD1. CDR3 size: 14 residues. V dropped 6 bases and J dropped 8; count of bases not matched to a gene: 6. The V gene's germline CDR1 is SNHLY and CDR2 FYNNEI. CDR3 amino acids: CASSPTGGREKLFF. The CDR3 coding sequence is TGTGCCAGCAGCCCGACAGGGGGCAGGGAAAAACTGTTTTTT.

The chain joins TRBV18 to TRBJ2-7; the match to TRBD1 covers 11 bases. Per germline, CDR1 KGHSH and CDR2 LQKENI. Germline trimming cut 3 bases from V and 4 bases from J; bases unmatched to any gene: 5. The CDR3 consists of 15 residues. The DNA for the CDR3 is TGTGCCAGCTCACCTGGGACAGGGGGGGGATACGAGCAGTACTTC. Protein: CASSPGTGGGYEQYF.

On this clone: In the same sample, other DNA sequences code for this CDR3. The chain's CDR3 is CASSYERYTEAFF. In DNA form, the CDR3 reads TGTGCCAGCAGCTACGAGAGGTACACTGAAGCTTTCTTT. J is TRBJ1-1 and V is TRBV6-5, with no clear D. V was cut by 6 bases and J by 3 bases, with 11 bases left in between. Germline CDR1 reads MNHEY; CDR2 reads SVGAGI. CDR3 length equals 13 residues.

CDR3 sequence reads: CASSSGLAGGPGELFF. Written as DNA, the CDR3 is TGTGCCAGCAGTTCCGGACTAGCGGGGGGGCCCGGGGAGCTGTTTTTT. V usage is TRBV11-2 and J usage is TRBJ2-2; the match to TRBD2 covers 15 bases. Trimming cost V 6 bases and J 6 bases; bases outside gene matches: 5. CDR1 and CDR2 (germline): SGHAT, FQNNGV. The CDR3 is 16 residues long.

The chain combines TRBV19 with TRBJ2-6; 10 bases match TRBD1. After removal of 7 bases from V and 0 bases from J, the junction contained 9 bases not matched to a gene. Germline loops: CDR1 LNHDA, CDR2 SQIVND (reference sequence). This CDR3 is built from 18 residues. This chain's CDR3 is CASTTAGTGVSGANVLTF. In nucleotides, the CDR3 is TGTGCCAGTACAACGGCCGGGACAGGGGTCTCTGGGGCCAACGTCCTGACTTTC. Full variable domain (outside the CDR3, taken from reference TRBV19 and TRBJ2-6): DGGITQSPKYLFRKEGQNVTLSCEQNLNHDAMYWYRQDPGQGLRLIYYSQIVNDFQKGDIAEGYSVSREKKESFPLTVTSAQKNPTAFYLCASTTAGTGVSGANVLTFGAGSRLTVL.

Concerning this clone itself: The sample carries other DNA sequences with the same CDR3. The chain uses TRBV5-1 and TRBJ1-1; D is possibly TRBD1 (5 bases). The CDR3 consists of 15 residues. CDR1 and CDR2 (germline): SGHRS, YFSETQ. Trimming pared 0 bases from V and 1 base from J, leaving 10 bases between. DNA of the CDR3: TGCGCCAGCAGCTTGGTGGCGGGGGGGAACACTGAAGCTTTCTTT. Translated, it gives CASSLVAGGNTEAFF. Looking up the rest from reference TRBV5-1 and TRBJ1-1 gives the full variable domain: KAGVTQTPRYLIKTRGQQVTLSCSPISGHRSVSWYQQTPGQGLQFLFEYFSETQRNKGNFPGRFSGRQFSNSRSEMNVSTLELGDSALYLCASSLVAGGNTEAFFGQGTRLTVV.

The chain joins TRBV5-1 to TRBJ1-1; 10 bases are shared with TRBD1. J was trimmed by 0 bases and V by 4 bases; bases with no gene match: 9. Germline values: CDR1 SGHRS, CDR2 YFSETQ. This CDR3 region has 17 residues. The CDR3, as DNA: TGCGCCAGCAGCGCAGCCGGGACAGGGGTGTTGAACACTGAAGCTTTCTTT. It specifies CASSAAGTGVLNTEAFF.

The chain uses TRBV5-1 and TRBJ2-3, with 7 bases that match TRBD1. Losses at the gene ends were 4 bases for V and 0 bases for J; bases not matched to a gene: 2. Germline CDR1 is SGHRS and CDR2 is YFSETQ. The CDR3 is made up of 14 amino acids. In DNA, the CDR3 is TGCGCCAGCAGCGAACAGGGGAGCACAGATACGCAGTATTTT. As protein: CASSEQGSTDTQYF. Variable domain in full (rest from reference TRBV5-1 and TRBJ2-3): KAGVTQTPRYLIKTRGQQVTLSCSPISGHRSVSWYQQTPGQGLQFLFEYFSETQRNKGNFPGRFSGRQFSNSRSEMNVSTLELGDSALYLCASSEQGSTDTQYFGPGTRLTVL.

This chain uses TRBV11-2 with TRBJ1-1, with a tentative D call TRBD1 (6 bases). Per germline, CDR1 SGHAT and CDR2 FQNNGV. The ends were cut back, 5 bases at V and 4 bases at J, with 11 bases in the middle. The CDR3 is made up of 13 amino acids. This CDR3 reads CASSLLQGTEAFF. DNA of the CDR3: TGTGCCAGCAGCCTCTTACAGGGCACTGAAGCTTTCTTT.

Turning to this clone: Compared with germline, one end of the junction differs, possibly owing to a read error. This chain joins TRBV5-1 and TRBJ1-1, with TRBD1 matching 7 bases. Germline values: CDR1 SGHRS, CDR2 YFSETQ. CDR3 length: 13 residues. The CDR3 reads CASSLSGRQGEIF. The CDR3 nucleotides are TGCGCCAGCAGCTTGTCTGGCCGGCAGGGGGAGATCTTT.

CDR3 region: CASSRTGNNGYTF. The CDR3 region has the DNA TGTGCCAGCAGCCGAACAGGGAATAATGGCTACACCTTC. The gene calls are TRBV4-2 and TRBJ1-2; TRBD1 is a possible D gene (6 bases). Trimming took 4 bases from V and 6 from J, leaving 12 bases between them. This CDR3 is built from 13 residues. In germline, CDR1 is LGHNA, CDR2 YNFKEQ.

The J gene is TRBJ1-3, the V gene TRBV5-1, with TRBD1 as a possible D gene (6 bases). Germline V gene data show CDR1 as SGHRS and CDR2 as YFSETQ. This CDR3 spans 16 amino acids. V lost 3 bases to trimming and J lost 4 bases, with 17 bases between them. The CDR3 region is CASSSTGLSGGNTIYF. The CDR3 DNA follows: TGCGCCAGCAGCTCGACAGGCCTTTCGGGGGGAAACACCATATATTTT.

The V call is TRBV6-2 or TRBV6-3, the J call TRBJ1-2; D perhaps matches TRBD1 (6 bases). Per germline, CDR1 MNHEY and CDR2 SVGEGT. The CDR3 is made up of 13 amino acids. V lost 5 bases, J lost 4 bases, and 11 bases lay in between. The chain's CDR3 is CASSIQGSYGYTF. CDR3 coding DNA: TGTGCCAGCAGTATACAGGGATCCTATGGCTACACCTTC.

As DNA, the CDR3 is TGTGCCAGCTCACCACTACACAAAGATCAGCCCCAGCATTTT. The encoded protein is CASSPLHKDQPQHF. The chain uses TRBV18 and TRBJ1-5; D not resolved. Germline CDR1 is KGHSH and CDR2 is LQKENI. This CDR3 has 14 amino acids. V was trimmed by 1 base and J by 5 bases, leaving 9 bases between them.

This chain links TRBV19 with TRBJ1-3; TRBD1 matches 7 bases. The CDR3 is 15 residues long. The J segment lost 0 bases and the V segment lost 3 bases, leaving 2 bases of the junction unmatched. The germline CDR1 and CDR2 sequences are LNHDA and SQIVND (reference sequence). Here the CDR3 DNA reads TGTGCCAGTAGTATTGGACAGGCCTCTGGAAACACCATATATTTT. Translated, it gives CASSIGQASGNTIYF.

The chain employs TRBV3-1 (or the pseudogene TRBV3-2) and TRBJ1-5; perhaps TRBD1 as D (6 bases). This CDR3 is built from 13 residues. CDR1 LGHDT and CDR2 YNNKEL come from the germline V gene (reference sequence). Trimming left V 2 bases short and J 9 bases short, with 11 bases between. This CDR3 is CASSQQGFGPQHF. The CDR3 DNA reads TGTGCCAGCAGCCAACAGGGGTTTGGGCCCCAGCATTTT.

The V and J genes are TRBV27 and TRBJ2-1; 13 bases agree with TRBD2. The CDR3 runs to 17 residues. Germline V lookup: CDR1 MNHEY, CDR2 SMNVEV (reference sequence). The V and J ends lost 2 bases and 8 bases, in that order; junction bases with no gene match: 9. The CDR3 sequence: CASSLALLAGGPDEQFF. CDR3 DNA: TGTGCCAGCAGTTTAGCCCTACTAGCGGGGGGGCCTGATGAGCAGTTCTTC.

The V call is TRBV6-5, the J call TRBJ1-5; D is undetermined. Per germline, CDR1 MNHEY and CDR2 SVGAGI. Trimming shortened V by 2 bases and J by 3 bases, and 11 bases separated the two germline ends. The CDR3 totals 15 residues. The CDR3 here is CASSYLASPNQPQHF. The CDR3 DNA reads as TGTGCCAGCAGTTACCTAGCAAGTCCCAATCAGCCCCAGCATTTT.

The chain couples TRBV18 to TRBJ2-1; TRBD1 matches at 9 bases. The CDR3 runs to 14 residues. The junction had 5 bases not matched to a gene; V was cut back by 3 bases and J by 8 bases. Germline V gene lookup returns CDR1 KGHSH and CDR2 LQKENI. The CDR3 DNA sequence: TGTGCCAGCTCACCGGACAGGGGAAATTATGAGCAGTTCTTC. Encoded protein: CASSPDRGNYEQFF.

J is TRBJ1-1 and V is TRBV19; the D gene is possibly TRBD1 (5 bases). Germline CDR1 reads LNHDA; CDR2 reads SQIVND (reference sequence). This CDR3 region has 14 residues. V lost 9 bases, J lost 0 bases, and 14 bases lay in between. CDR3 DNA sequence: TGTGCCAGCTCTAGACAGACGCTGAACACTGAAGCTTTCTTT. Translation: CASSRQTLNTEAFF.